This T cell receptor beta chain was sequenced in a study of T cells in Graves' hyperthyroidism and ophthalmopathy. Study summary: Pretreatment peripheral blood was obtained at initial diagnosis. Study observations and caveats: Among thyroid clonotypes expanded above 0.001, most also appeared in blood.

Ten or more counts support this clonotype. Antigen specificity is unknown. The V end lost 3 bases, the J end lost 5 bases, and 21 bases lay between the germline ends. Germline V gene sequence: CDR1 KGHDR, CDR2 SFDVKD. CDR3 size: 17 residues. RNA transcripts yielded amplified TCR beta CDR3 regions. HTBI primers drove first-round RT-PCR of the TCR CDR3. TCRdb reprocessed the multiplex PCR reads via MiXCR and lists one record per CDR3 protein. The data contain under 400,000 distinct CDR3 sequences, more than 11% of them singletons. Sequencing was carried out using blood. The J gene is TRBJ2-5, the V gene TRBV24-1, with a weak D call TRBD2 (6 bases). This TCR came from a woman aged 55-69 years with Graves' hyperthyroidism. The CDR3 sequence: CATSDGARGQDLETQYF. CDR3 bases: TGTGCCACCAGTGATGGAGCGCGGGGCCAGGATTTGGAGACCCAGTACTTC.